These T cell receptor beta chains were read from a single sample in a study of OX40 agonist ivuxolimab in advanced cancers. The protocol was immunoSEQ multiplex PCR, while the TCRdb copy is restricted to in-frame clones and leaves out a portion. The sample includes roughly 70,000 clones, approximately 90% of them seen just once. This material consisted of CD4+ or CD8+ T cells sorted from blood, taken in a trial of the OX40 agonist ivuxolimab. These receptors all stem from an adult with an advanced solid tumor such as melanoma, head and neck, liver or kidney cancer. The conserved cysteine and the conserved F or W are not part of the CDR3 here. Fields, in order: J gene, CDR3 length, V gene, CDR3 protein.

>TRBJ1-6|13|TRBV11-1
ASSLTGSYNSPLH
>TRBJ2-3|13|TRBV7-3
ASSSHRGDTDTQY
>TRBJ1-1|11|TRBV11-2
ASQGRGNTEAF
>TRBJ2-1|12|TRBV5-1
ASSLRSGYNEQF
>TRBJ2-3|13|TRBV10-2
ASSFLAGDTDTQY
>TRBJ1-1|11|TRBV29-1
SGRTGQGAEAF
>TRBJ2-7|11|TRBV5-4
ASSSPRTYEQY
>TRBJ1-1|15|TRBV14
ASSQLSAGDDGTEAF
>TRBJ2-1|13|TRBV29-1
SVPRSGILYNEQF
>TRBJ1-2|11|TRBV29-1
SVGQAIDYGYT
>TRBJ2-1|13|TRBV5-1
ASSSGGGTYNEQF
>TRBJ2-1|12|TRBV7-3
ASALAGGYNEQF
>TRBJ1-1|12|TRBV19
ASSTNSGSTEAF
>TRBJ1-2|11|TRBV7-8
ASSFNSNYGYT
>TRBJ1-1|11|TRBV5-4
ASSSTGATEAF
>TRBJ2-7|12|TRBV13
ASSPPSRANEQY
>TRBJ2-7|10|TRBV7-8
ASSLGVYEQY
>TRBJ2-5|11|TRBV7-3
ASSLRGVETQY
>TRBJ2-7|13|TRBV5-1
ASSGPGGLVREQY
>TRBJ2-3|14|TRBV28
ASSLTSGLRTDTQY
>TRBJ2-3|14|TRBV4-1
ASSRTSGRVVDTQY
>TRBJ2-7|11|TRBV5-1
ASSWTGNYEQY
>TRBJ2-2|14|TRBV19
ASSRSSGRGTGELF
>TRBJ2-3|12|TRBV10-1
ASPPFEKGDTQY
>TRBJ2-1|13|TRBV5-8
ASSFRDSRVWEQF